Given below is one TCR beta chain in context. What it binds is unknown. As to time point: cycle 4 day 1 (C4D1), after less than seven weeks of nivolumab. Each patient experienced a relapse that followed autologous stem cell transplantation, and brentuximab vedotin exposure varied. Magnetic negative selection was used to purify CD4+ T cells from PBMCs that had been thawed. The table came from immunoSEQ multiplex PCR; TCRdb's copy has only in-frame clones and leaves some out. The sample carries 10,000 to 15,000 clones, approximately 80% recorded once. This specimen belongs to a study of PD-1 blockade in classical Hodgkin lymphoma. The study's findings and limits: Baseline diversity resembling that of newly diagnosed patients was seen in complete responders.

The CDR3 is 16 residues long. V gave up 4 bases and J gave up 5 bases, with 19 bases separating them. Per the germline V gene, CDR1 is SGHRS and CDR2 is YFSETQ. The sequencing used CD4+ T cells from blood, collected before the fourth cycle of nivolumab. The clonotype comes from a human donor with classical Hodgkin lymphoma. The gene calls are TRBV5-1 and TRBJ2-1; D possibly corresponds to TRBD2 (5 bases). CDR3 sequence reads: CASSLRTVSLNNEQFF. In nucleotides, the CDR3 is TGCGCCAGCAGCCTAAGGACTGTCTCCCTTAACAATGAGCAGTTCTTC.